This TCR beta chain was captured in a study of identical twins. The study, taken as a whole, reports: Sequences that were beta out-of-frame showed weaker excess twin sharing. Fewer insertions characterized abundant cord blood beta clonotypes, whereas memory repertoires showed none.

Donors uniformly comprised healthy Caucasians. TCRdb fed the 5' RACE reads into MiXCR, producing one record per CDR3 protein. The repertoire holds 1.5 million to 2 million distinct CDR3 sequences, with roughly 35% as singletons. Many counts were recorded for this clonotype. Antigen unknown. Per the germline V gene, CDR1 is SGHTA and CDR2 is FQGNSA. V dropped 1 base and J dropped 5; count of bases not matched to a gene: 5. The CDR3 contains 15 residues. The specimen sequenced was cord blood. The receptor comes from a newborn girl in good health. The gene calls are TRBV7-2 and TRBJ2-7; 10 bases are a match to TRBD2. CDR3 residues: CASSLVSSGGNEQYF. The CDR3 nucleotides are TGTGCCAGCAGCTTAGTTTCTAGCGGGGGAAACGAGCAGTACTTC.